This is a list of T cell receptor beta chains from one sample in a study of regulatory T cells in long-lasting Graves disease. One entry per CDR3 protein, called by TCRdb with MiXCR from the multiplex PCR reads. The data contain 400,000 to 550,000 distinct CDR3 sequences, 16% of them singletons. A further study also used this sample, focusing on T cells in Graves' hyperthyroidism and ophthalmopathy.

The input for sequencing was peripheral blood mononuclear cells (PBMCs), taken at new diagnosis, from a patient treated with antithyroid drugs. The source is a woman between 18 and 29 years old with Graves disease. The CDR3 runs from the conserved cysteine through the conserved F or W. A D gene is named only where the DNA matches it firmly. The size entry is marked missing in some rows and otherwise reads once, few, many or a size class.

D gene: NA; clone size: many; J gene: TRBJ2-5; V gene: TRBV2; CDR3 DNA: TGTGCCAGCAGAAGTCGGACCAATCAAGAGACCCAGTACTTC; CDR3 protein: CASRSRTNQETQYF
D gene: NA; clone size: few; J gene: TRBJ2-1; V gene: TRBV19; CDR3 DNA: TGTGCCAGTAAGGGCAGAGGATACAATGAGCAGTTCTTC; CDR3 protein: CASKGRGYNEQFF
D gene: TRBD2; clone size: NA; J gene: TRBJ2-3; V gene: TRBV20-1; CDR3 DNA: TGCAGTGCTACCGTGACTAGCGGGATAAGCACAGATACGCAGTATTTT; CDR3 protein: CSATVTSGISTDTQYF
D gene: TRBD2; clone size: few; J gene: TRBJ2-5; V gene: TRBV2; CDR3 DNA: TGTGCCAGCAGCCGCGGGGGGTGGAAGGAGACCCAGTACTTC; CDR3 protein: CASSRGGWKETQYF
D gene: NA; clone size: many; J gene: TRBJ1-1; V gene: TRBV28; CDR3 DNA: TGTGCCAGCAGTTTAACGCAGGGTTTGGCTGAAGCTTTCTTT; CDR3 protein: CASSLTQGLAEAFF
D gene: NA; clone size: NA; J gene: TRBJ1-5; V gene: TRBV28; CDR3 DNA: TGTGCCAGCATTGCGGTGCTCCGGACATATAGCAATCAGCCCCAGCATTTT; CDR3 protein: CASIAVLRTYSNQPQHF
D gene: NA; clone size: few; J gene: TRBJ2-4; V gene: TRBV29-1; CDR3 DNA: TGCAGCGGGACAGTCCTAGCCAAAAACATTCAGTACTTC; CDR3 protein: CSGTVLAKNIQYF
D gene: TRBD2; clone size: NA; J gene: TRBJ2-1; V gene: TRBV7-2; CDR3 DNA: TGTGCCAGCAGCTTAGACCGCGGGAGTGGCTACAATGAGCAGTTCTTC; CDR3 protein: CASSLDRGSGYNEQFF
D gene: TRBD2; clone size: many; J gene: TRBJ2-7; V gene: TRBV6-1; CDR3 DNA: TGTGCCAGCATTGGGCGGGGCGGGAGCGGGCCCTACGAGCAGTACTTC; CDR3 protein: CASIGRGGSGPYEQYF
D gene: NA; clone size: few; J gene: TRBJ2-7; V gene: TRBV5-6; CDR3 DNA: TGTGCCAGCAGCTTGAACTTATATTACGAGCAGTACTTC; CDR3 protein: CASSLNLYYEQYF
D gene: NA; clone size: many; J gene: TRBJ2-1; V gene: TRBV7-2; CDR3 DNA: TGTGCCAGCAGCTTAGAAGGGCGCACTGAGCAGTTCTTC; CDR3 protein: CASSLEGRTEQFF
D gene: NA; clone size: many; J gene: TRBJ2-7; V gene: TRBV5-1; CDR3 DNA: TGCGCCAGCCTCACACTCTCCTACGAGCAGTACTTC; CDR3 protein: CASLTLSYEQYF
D gene: TRBD1; clone size: many; J gene: TRBJ2-2; V gene: TRBV7-9; CDR3 DNA: TGTGCCAGCAGCCCGCCGGGACAGGGTTGGAGGCTGTTTTTT; CDR3 protein: CASSPPGQGWRLFF
D gene: TRBD2; clone size: many; J gene: TRBJ2-3; V gene: TRBV7-2; CDR3 DNA: TGTGCCAGCAGCTTAAAACTAGCGGGAGACGTAACGCAGTATTTT; CDR3 protein: CASSLKLAGDVTQYF
D gene: NA; clone size: NA; J gene: TRBJ2-3; V gene: TRBV10-3; CDR3 DNA: TGTGCCATCAATTCGAACCAGGATACGCAGTATTTT; CDR3 protein: CAINSNQDTQYF
D gene: TRBD1; clone size: many; J gene: TRBJ2-5; V gene: TRBV11-1; CDR3 DNA: TGTGCCAGCAGACCTACCCGGACAGGGGGCCACTACCAAGAGACCCAGTACTTC; CDR3 protein: CASRPTRTGGHYQETQYF
D gene: NA; clone size: many; J gene: TRBJ1-4; V gene: TRBV5-1; CDR3 DNA: TGCGCCAGCACCGACGGACCCTATGAAAAACTGTTTTTT; CDR3 protein: CASTDGPYEKLFF
D gene: TRBD2; clone size: many; J gene: TRBJ2-7; V gene: TRBV2; CDR3 DNA: TGTGGAGCGGGAGGCGGTCCCTACGAGCAGTACTTC; CDR3 protein: CGAGGGPYEQYF
D gene: NA; clone size: NA; J gene: TRBJ1-4; V gene: TRBV20-1; CDR3 DNA: TGCAGTGCTCCAGAGATAAATGAAAAACTGTTTTTT; CDR3 protein: CSAPEINEKLFF
D gene: TRBD1; clone size: many; J gene: TRBJ1-2; V gene: TRBV7-9; CDR3 DNA: TGTGCCAGCAGCTTATCAGGGGGAGTGAAGAATGGCTACACCTTC; CDR3 protein: CASSLSGGVKNGYTF
D gene: TRBD2; clone size: few; J gene: TRBJ2-1; V gene: TRBV4-1; CDR3 DNA: TGCGCCAGCAGCCAAGGCCCCCAAAGCGGGAGTGCGAACAATGAGCAGTTCTTC; CDR3 protein: CASSQGPQSGSANNEQFF
D gene: TRBD1; clone size: few; J gene: TRBJ2-7; V gene: TRBV6-1; CDR3 DNA: TGTGCCAGTCGTACTCGGGACAGGGGGCTCGGGGAGCAGTACTTC; CDR3 protein: CASRTRDRGLGEQYF
D gene: NA; clone size: NA; J gene: TRBJ2-3; V gene: TRBV2; CDR3 DNA: TGTGCCAGCAGTGATGTTGGGAACACAGGTACGCAGTATTTT; CDR3 protein: CASSDVGNTGTQYF
D gene: NA; clone size: many; J gene: TRBJ2-7; V gene: TRBV7-8; CDR3 DNA: TGTGCCAGCAGCTCCCTTTTAACTTCGGGGCAGTACTTC; CDR3 protein: CASSSLLTSGQYF
D gene: NA; clone size: NA; J gene: TRBJ2-5; V gene: TRBV24-1; CDR3 DNA: TGTGCCACCAGTGATAACACCCTAATGGGGGAGACCCAGTACTTC; CDR3 protein: CATSDNTLMGETQYF
D gene: NA; clone size: many; J gene: TRBJ2-7; V gene: TRBV27; CDR3 DNA: TGTGCCAGCAGTGCCTCCGTAAACTACGAGCAGTACTTC; CDR3 protein: CASSASVNYEQYF